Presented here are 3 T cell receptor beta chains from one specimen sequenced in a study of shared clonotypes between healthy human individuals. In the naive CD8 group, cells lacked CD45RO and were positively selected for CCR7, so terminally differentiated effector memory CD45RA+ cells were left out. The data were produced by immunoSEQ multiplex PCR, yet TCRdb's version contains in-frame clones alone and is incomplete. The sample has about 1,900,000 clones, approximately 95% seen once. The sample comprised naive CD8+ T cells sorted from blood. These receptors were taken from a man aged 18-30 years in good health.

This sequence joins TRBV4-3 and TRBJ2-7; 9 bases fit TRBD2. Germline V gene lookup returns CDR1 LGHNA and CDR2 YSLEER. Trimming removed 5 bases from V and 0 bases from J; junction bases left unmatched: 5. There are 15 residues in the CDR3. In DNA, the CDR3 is TGCGCCAGCAGCGTGGGGACTAGCCTCTCCTACGAGCAGTACTTC. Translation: CASSVGTSLSYEQYF.

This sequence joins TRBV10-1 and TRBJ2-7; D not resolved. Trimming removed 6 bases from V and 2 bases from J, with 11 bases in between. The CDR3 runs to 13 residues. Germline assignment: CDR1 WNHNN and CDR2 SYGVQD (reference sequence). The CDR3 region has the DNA TGCGCCAGCAGAAAGATCCGGGCCTACGAGCAGTACTTC. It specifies CASRKIRAYEQYF.

CDR3 sequence (DNA): TGTGCCAGCAGCCTTCAGGGGGCGCTATATGGCTACACCTTC. Protein sequence: CASSLQGALYGYTF. The rearrangement uses TRBV28 and TRBJ1-2; 8 bases map to TRBD1. J gave up 5 bases and V 6 bases, and 8 bases lay outside the gene matches. Germline lookup yields CDR1 MDHEN and CDR2 SYDVKM. CDR3 length equals 14 residues.